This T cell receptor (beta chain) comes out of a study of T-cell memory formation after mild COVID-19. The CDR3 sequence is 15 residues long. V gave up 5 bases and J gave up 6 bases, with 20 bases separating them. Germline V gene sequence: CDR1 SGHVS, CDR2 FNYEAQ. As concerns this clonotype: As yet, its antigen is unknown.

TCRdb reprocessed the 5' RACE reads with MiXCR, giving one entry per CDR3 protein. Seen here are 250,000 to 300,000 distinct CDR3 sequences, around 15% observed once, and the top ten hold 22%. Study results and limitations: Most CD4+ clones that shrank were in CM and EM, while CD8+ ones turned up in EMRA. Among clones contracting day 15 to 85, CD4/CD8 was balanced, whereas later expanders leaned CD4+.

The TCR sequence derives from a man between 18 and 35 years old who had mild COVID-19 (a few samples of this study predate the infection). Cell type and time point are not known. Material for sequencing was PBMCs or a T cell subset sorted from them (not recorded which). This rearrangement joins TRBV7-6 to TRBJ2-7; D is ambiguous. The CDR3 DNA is TGTGCCAGCAGCCGAAAAGACCTCGTCCTCCCCGAGCAGTACTTC. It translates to CASSRKDLVLPEQYF. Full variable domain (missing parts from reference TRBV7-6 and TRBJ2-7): GAGVSQSPRYKVTKRGQDVALRCDPISGHVSLYWYRQALGQGPEFLTYFNYEAQQDKSGLPNDRFSAERPEGSISTLTIQRTEQRDSAMYRCASSRKDLVLPEQYFGPGTRLTVT.